A single sample is the source of the 25 T cell receptor beta chains below, sequenced in a study of T cells after somatic rescue of genetic block. The repertoire was sequenced with immunoSEQ multiplex PCR; TCRdb's copy has only in-frame clones and lacks some. The data hold 65,000 to 70,000 clones, with about 92% observed a single time. The sample taken for sequencing was peripheral blood mononuclear cells (PBMCs). The origin of the receptors is a man aged 40-50 years.

The CDR3 protein is CASSGRADQETQYF. The CDR3 nucleotides are TGTGCCAGCAGTGGAAGGGCAGACCAAGAGACCCAGTACTTC. The V call is TRBV25-1, the J call TRBJ2-5; D gene uncertain. CDR3 length: 14 amino acids. The germline V gene has CDR1 MGHDK and CDR2 SYGVNS. V lost 4 bases, J lost 0 bases, and 9 bases lay in between. The full variable domain, rest sourced from reference TRBV25-1 and TRBJ2-5, is EADIYQTPRYLVIGTGKKITLECSQTMGHDKMYWYQQDPGMELHLIHYSYGVNSTEKGDLSSESTVSRIRTEHFPLTLESARPSHTSQYLCASSGRADQETQYFGPGTRLLVL.

CDR3 in amino acids: CASSPHRWGGTSGRDNNEQFF. CDR3 sequence (DNA): TGTGCCAGCAGTCCCCATCGGTGGGGGGGAACTAGCGGGAGGGACAACAATGAGCAGTTCTTC. V is TRBV28 and J is TRBJ2-1, with 13 nucleotides matching TRBD2. V dropped 5 bases and J dropped 5; count of bases not matched to a gene: 21. This CDR3 spans 21 amino acids. The germline CDR1 and CDR2 sequences are MDHEN and SYDVKM.

The V gene is TRBV11-3, the J gene TRBJ2-7; no clear D. V lost 4 bases and J 5 bases, leaving 18 bases between the germline ends. The CDR3 runs 15 residues. The germline CDR1 and CDR2 sequences are SGHNT and YENEEA. The CDR3 bases are TGTGCCAGCAGCTCAAGCCGGGCCCGTGCCCACGAGCAGTACTTC. Its translation: CASSSSRARAHEQYF.

This clone was seen once. The rearrangement links TRBV6-6 to TRBJ1-5; D ambiguous. CDR1 MNHNY and CDR2 SVGAGI come from the germline V gene (reference sequence). V dropped 2 bases and J dropped 0 bases, with 11 bases sitting between them. The CDR3 covers 16 residues. CDR3 sequence (DNA): TGTGCCAGCAGTTACGAGGACGGGAATAGCAATCAGCCCCAGCATTTT. Its translation: CASSYEDGNSNQPQHF.

The J gene is TRBJ2-1, the V gene TRBV10-3; D uncertain. There are 12 residues in the CDR3. Trimming took 3 bases from V and 9 from J, leaving 9 bases between them. Germline V lookup: CDR1 ENHRY, CDR2 SYGVKD. This CDR3 reads CAISESKREQFF. DNA of the CDR3: TGTGCCATCAGTGAATCTAAGCGTGAGCAGTTCTTC.

The chain combines TRBV7-2 with TRBJ2-1, with D possibly matching TRBD2 (5 bases). This CDR3 is built from 17 residues. Trimming took 4 bases from V and 4 from J, leaving 20 bases between them. The V gene's germline CDR1 is SGHTA and CDR2 FQGNSA. The CDR3 is CASSSRRSDFRYNEQFF. CDR3 nucleotide sequence: TGTGCCAGCAGCTCCCGACGGTCGGACTTCAGGTACAATGAGCAGTTCTTC.

The V and J genes are TRBV4-2 and TRBJ2-6; D is unresolved. V was pared by 1 base and J by 0 bases, with 7 bases between. Germline CDR1 reads LGHNA; CDR2 reads YNFKEQ. The CDR3 is made up of 16 amino acids. The CDR3 nucleotides read TGTGCCAGCAGCCAAGCTCACAGCTCTGGGGCCAACGTCCTGACTTTC. It specifies CASSQAHSSGANVLTF.

CDR3 sequence: CAISESGRPEAFF. DNA of the CDR3: TGTGCCATCAGTGAGTCGGGTAGACCTGAAGCTTTCTTT. This sequence joins TRBV10-3 and TRBJ1-1, with D uncertain. Trimming cost V 0 bases and J 6 bases, with 8 bases left between them. The germline V gene encodes CDR1 ENHRY and CDR2 SYGVKD. The CDR3 is 13 residues long.

V and J are TRBV19 and TRBJ2-7, with TRBD1 as a possible D gene (7 bases). The V and J ends lost 3 bases and 0 bases respectively, with 12 bases between them. The CDR3 is made up of 15 amino acids. Germline CDR1 LNHDA, CDR2 SQIVND (reference sequence). Here the CDR3 reads CASSMGQGGSYEQYF. The CDR3 region has the DNA TGTGCCAGTAGTATGGGGCAGGGGGGCTCCTACGAGCAGTACTTC.

The chain links TRBV5-4 to TRBJ2-5, with D maybe TRBD2 (6 bases). The CDR3 has 14 amino acids. The germline CDR1 and CDR2 sequences are SGHNT and YYREEE (reference sequence). The V end lost 1 base, the J end lost 5 bases, and 12 bases lay between the germline ends. Written as DNA, the CDR3 is TGTGCCAGCAGCTTGATCGGAGGGAGTGAGACCCAGTACTTC. Its protein product is CASSLIGGSETQYF.

J is TRBJ2-5 and V is TRBV7-9; D is uncertain. Deletions cut 2 bases from V and 2 bases from J, with 12 bases between. CDR1 is SEHNR and CDR2 is FQNEAQ in the germline V gene (reference sequence). The CDR3 is 15 residues long. The CDR3 sequence is CASSLTVNRQETQYF. CDR3 DNA sequence: TGTGCCAGCAGCTTAACAGTAAACCGTCAAGAGACCCAGTACTTC.

The CDR3 region has the DNA TGTGCCAGCTCACCAGACAGCGATGAGCAGTTCTTC. This translates into CASSPDSDEQFF. The rearrangement links TRBV18 to TRBJ2-1; a possible D gene is TRBD1 (5 bases). CDR1 and CDR2 from the germline V gene are KGHSH and LQKENI. With 2 bases removed from V and 8 bases from J, the gap between germline ends came to 7 bases. This CDR3 is built from 12 residues.

V and J are TRBV7-2 and TRBJ2-1; D is unresolved. CDR1 is SGHTA, CDR2 FQGNSA, per germline. V was clipped by 1 base and J by 7 bases, with 11 bases between them. This CDR3 contains 14 residues. The CDR3 DNA follows: TGTGCCAGCAGCTTAGTGACCGCGCGGAATGAGCAGTTCTTC. This gives the protein CASSLVTARNEQFF.

This clone was counted once. This chain uses TRBV18 with TRBJ1-3; D uncertain. The germline CDR1 and CDR2 sequences are KGHSH and LQKENI. The CDR3 loop spans 15 amino acids. V lost 3 bases to trimming and J lost 4 bases, with 13 bases between them. CDR3 sequence (DNA): TGTGCCAGCTCACCTGCACAGACGCCAGGAAACACCATATATTTT. It encodes CASSPAQTPGNTIYF.

This chain's CDR3 is CASSKPTGTDTQYF. The CDR3 region has the DNA TGTGCCAGCAGTAAACCGACGGGGACAGATACGCAGTATTTT. This chain joins TRBV2 and TRBJ2-3; tentatively, D is TRBD2 (5 bases). Germline V CDR1 and CDR2: SNHLY, FYNNEI. With 5 bases removed from V and 3 bases from J, the gap between germline ends came to 12 bases. The CDR3 is 14 residues long.

V is TRBV30 and J is TRBJ1-5, with 7 bases matching TRBD1. The CDR3 sequence is 16 residues long. From germline, CDR1 is GTSNPN and CDR2 SVGIG (reference sequence). The V gene end was trimmed by 5 bases and the J gene end by 7 bases; junction bases not matched to a gene: 17. The CDR3 region is CAWGASGTAPHQPQHF. CDR3 DNA sequence: TGTGCCTGGGGGGCCTCGGGGACAGCCCCCCACCAGCCCCAGCATTTT.

This chain links TRBV28 with TRBJ1-2; D gene ambiguous. Germline assignment: CDR1 MDHEN and CDR2 SYDVKM. V lost 3 bases to trimming and J lost 8 bases, with 7 bases between them. The length of the CDR3 is 11 residues. DNA of the CDR3: TGTGCCAGCAGTTTGAGTCACGGCTACACCTTC. Translation gives CASSLSHGYTF.

The gene calls are TRBV10-3 and TRBJ2-5; 14 bases align to TRBD2. V was pared by 4 bases and J by 5 bases, with 6 bases of the junction left unmatched. This CDR3 is 16 amino acids long. CDR1 and CDR2 from the germline V gene are ENHRY and SYGVKD. The CDR3 bases are TGTGCCATCAGTGGACGCCGGACTAGCGGGGGGGAGACCCAGTACTTC. Translating it yields CAISGRRTSGGETQYF.

The chain carries TRBV2 and TRBJ1-5; 7 bases match TRBD1. CDR1 and CDR2 (germline): SNHLY, FYNNEI. The CDR3 sequence is 15 residues long. J was trimmed by 2 bases and V by 5 bases; bases with no gene match: 6. In nucleotides, the CDR3 is TGTGCCAGCAGTCAGCGACAGGGACGCAATCAGCCCCAGCATTTT. Protein sequence: CASSQRQGRNQPQHF. The variable domain in full, completed from reference TRBV2 and TRBJ1-5, reads EPEVTQTPSHQVTQMGQEVILRCVPISNHLYFYWYRQILGQKVEFLVSFYNNEISEKSEIFDDQFSVERPDGSNFTLKIRSTKLEDSAMYFCASSQRQGRNQPQHFGDGTRLSIL.

The chain recombines TRBV6-6 with TRBJ1-3, with D perhaps TRBD1 (5 bases). CDR3 size: 16 residues. Germline CDR1 MNHNY, CDR2 SVGAGI (reference sequence). Trimming stripped 2 bases from V and 0 bases from J, with 11 bases between. The CDR3 coding sequence is TGTGCCAGCAGTTACGGGACCTTGACCTCTGGAAACACCATATATTTT. Translating it yields CASSYGTLTSGNTIYF.

The V call is TRBV12-2, the J call TRBJ2-7; no check of the table's D call, TRBD2, against the DNA was made. TRBV12-2 is designated a pseudogene. The CDR3 contains 19 residues. The CDR3 DNA reads as TGTGCAAGTCGCTTCCCCCATCCGAGGGCAGGCGATAGCTCCTACGAGCAGTACTTC. Translated, it gives CASRFPHPRAGDSSYEQYF.

The chain recombines TRBV28 with TRBJ2-5; TRBD1 matches at 8 bases. The CDR3 covers 13 residues. The junction had 0 bases not matched to a gene; V was cut back by 4 bases and J by 2 bases. Germline CDR1 reads MDHEN; CDR2 reads SYDVKM. The CDR3 coding sequence is TGTGCCAGCAGTTACAGGGGGCAAGAGACCCAGTACTTC. Encoded protein: CASSYRGQETQYF.

The gene calls are TRBV7-9 and TRBJ1-1; D unresolved. Trimming left V 1 base short and J 11 bases short, with 5 bases between. Germline V gene sequence: CDR1 SEHNR, CDR2 FQNEAQ (reference sequence). The CDR3 totals 10 residues. CDR3 protein: CASSLEAAFF. The CDR3 nucleotides are TGTGCCAGCAGCTTAGAGGCGGCTTTCTTT.

The chain couples TRBV7-3 to TRBJ1-1; D uncertain. This CDR3 contains 13 residues. The V gene lost 5 bases and the J gene lost 2 bases, with 9 bases spanning the gap. From germline, CDR1 is SGHTA and CDR2 FQGTGA. CDR3 in amino acids: CASSLRQNTEAFF. As DNA, the CDR3 is TGTGCCAGCAGCCTGCGCCAAAACACTGAAGCTTTCTTT.

The chain links TRBV11-2 to TRBJ2-2; 8 bases map to TRBD2. The CDR3 covers 17 residues. CDR1 and CDR2 (germline): SGHAT, FQNNGV. With 0 bases clipped from V and 3 bases from J, the junction kept 6 bases outside the gene matches. As DNA, the CDR3 is TGTGCCAGCAGCTTAGATATGGCTAGCGGGTACACCGGGGAGCTGTTTTTT. It encodes CASSLDMASGYTGELFF.